This paragraph reports one T cell receptor beta chain. The CDR3 extends over 14 amino acids. From germline, CDR1 is SQVTM and CDR2 ANQGSEA. Profiled with immunoSEQ multiplex PCR; TCRdb holds only in-frame clones, not every one. The repertoire includes approximately 110,000 clones, more than 65% of them detected once, and around 25% sits in the top ten. This specimen belongs to a study of shared clonotypes between healthy human individuals. The sample consisted of memory CD8+ T cells sorted from blood. Indicated subset: CD45RO+ cells pooled with CCR7-negative TemRA cells. This TCR came from a woman aged 30 to 39 in good health. V is TRBV29-1 and J is TRBJ2-5; no definite D call. The DNA end is more similar to TRBJ2-7, so the J call may be wrong. This CDR3 is CSVADGAEPYEQYF. The CDR3 nucleotides are TGCAGCGTTGCAGATGGAGCAGAACCCTACGAGCAGTACTTC.